This T cell receptor beta chain was sequenced in a study of human T cells and chemical hapten exposure (dated by TCRdb to 2020 to 2023). About the study as a whole: For sensitization, 2% DPC in acetone was applied to a roughly 2 cm by roughly 2 cm area of upper inner arm skin. Some 29 alopecia patients gave blood for TCR sequencing at one to four time points (pre-sensitization, 2, 6 and 24 weeks). The patient cohort, mostly female, included alopecia areata with under or over 50% scalp involvement, alopecia totalis and alopecia universalis. Patch testing on the upper back used Finn chambers containing 0.01% DPC, with scoring done after 6 days according to International Contact Dermatitis Research Group standards. Libraries were pooled for sequencing, and variation in per-sample TCR yields was attributed mainly to small differences in library volumes within the pool. Blood samples were taken from patients before sensitization (week 0) and at 2, 6 and about 24 weeks after DPC sensitization. Peripheral blood TCR repertoire changes were tracked in vivo in alopecia patients during primary and secondary sensitization to the hapten diphenylcyclopropenone (DPC). Throughout the approximately 26-week study period, patients were also given weekly therapeutic DPC doses on the scalp. Overall results and qualifications from the work: Patch test score was positively correlated with the number of PT1 expanded TCRs, with significance at thresholds 8, 16 and 32 but not at 4. DPC sensitization did not change how many TCRs were above 1 in 1000 frequency, and no evidence was found of alterations in global repertoire structure. Significantly more large CDR3 similarity clusters were formed by expanded TCRs than by pre-sensitization or healthy control sets, consistent with antigen-driven responses. Because every patient had alopecia, a presumed autoimmune disease, the patients' immune response might differ from that of healthy individuals. Repeated subsampling changed both the strength of the expansion versus patch-test correlation and the threshold at which the correlation became significant.

This clonotype occurred many times. Its antigen is currently not known. Per-base qualities were not stored, and no clone one base away is much larger. V lost 4 bases and J lost 2 bases; the stretch between them is 8 bases long. CDR1 and CDR2, per the germline V gene, are MDHEN and SYDVKM. The CDR3 goes from the cysteine to the phenylalanine over 13 residues. The DNA shown is the 39-base CDR3, in frame from base 1. The time point label, read with the paper, signifies: patch test 1, 2 weeks after DPC sensitization. Sample treatment or condition, as interpreted from the label and publication: therapeutic diphenylcyclopropenone sensitization with weekly scalp DPC. At each patch-test visit, blood was drawn before the patch test was applied. Patients were considered eligible if aged 18 to 70, diagnosed with alopecia and deemed suitable for DPC therapy, and patients were excluded if pregnant. Total RNA was extracted from unfractionated whole blood collected in Tempus Blood RNA tubes.

The library relied on RACE. TCRdb lists the instrument as NextSeq 500. During library preparation, unique molecular identifiers were attached to individual cDNA molecules so that TCRs could be counted quantitatively and reproducibly. Both TCR alpha and TCR beta chains were sequenced from each blood RNA sample. The authors' analysis ran thus. Samples had a median of approximately 96,000 TCRs, with a range from about 23,224 to 750,000. The Decombinator software suite was used to annotate V, J and CDR3 in the TCR reads. To make PS versus PT1 abundance plots, every sample was subsampled to the same number of TCRs (28,000). TCRs were defined as expanded if absent before sensitization and observed at least eight times at the 2-week time point. Starting from the raw public reads, TCRdb applied fastp trimming at Q25, assembled clones with MiXCR and retained in-frame beta chains. Each record represents a unique CDR3 protein, reported with the most common genes and DNA among its rows. The V and J calls were determined by TCRdb, not by the authors. The sample contains roughly 380,000 distinct CDR3 sequences, more than 4.5% of them found a single time. The ten top clones hold roughly 2.4% of the sample.

Recombination linked TRBV28 to TRBJ1-2, with the identity of the D gene unclear. Material: whole blood, obtained in connection with sensitization to the hapten diphenylcyclopropenone (DPC). This receptor was identified in a woman aged 45 to 65 with alopecia areata. Some clones in this sample may be carry-over from other donors' samples. The CDR3: CASSSAFNYGYTF. The sequence in DNA is TGTGCCAGCAGTTCGGCGTTCAACTATGGCTACACCTTC.